This T cell receptor (beta chain) was captured by sequencing in a study of CD8 T cell repertoires and HIV-1 epitope variants. Study overall: Epitopes were three Gag families plus Nef HW9 and YT9. Cultures ran less than 12 days, with IL-2, IL-7 and IL-15 added on days 3 and 7. Study results and caveats: Nine antigen-specific TCR beta clonotypes were found; over 5 seemed cross-reactive to variants.

On the immunoSEQ platform, TCR beta CDR3s were sequenced at survey depth. Produced via immunoSEQ multiplex PCR; TCRdb's table is partial and in-frame only. The table has about 95,000 clones, almost 75% seen once. This clone came up many times. As yet, its antigen is unknown. The sample holds other DNA sequences that translate to the same CDR3. Sequenced: uncultured baseline CD8+ T cells from peripheral blood mononuclear cells (PBMCs). The origin of this receptor is a male donor with HIV.

CDR3 bases: TGCGCCAGCAGCTTGGGGGGAAATGAGCAGTTCTTC. Residues: CASSLGGNEQFF. V usage is TRBV5-1 and J usage is TRBJ2-1; D ambiguous. Trimming removed 0 bases at V and 7 bases at J, with 5 bases between. Germline V gene data show CDR1 as SGHRS and CDR2 as YFSETQ. The CDR3 is made up of 12 amino acids.